Sequencing of this T cell receptor (beta chain) was carried out in a study of T cell repertoires in cytomegalovirus infection. Losses at the gene ends were 0 bases for V and 2 bases for J; bases not matched to a gene: 8. CDR3 length: 17 residues. CDR1 is SGHTA, CDR2 FQGNSA, per germline. This clonotype occurred a few times. Its target is unknown. Via MiXCR, TCRdb re-called the reads, giving one row per CDR3 protein. The sample lists over 45,000 distinct CDR3 sequences; roughly 20% were seen once. The TCR sequence derives from a human donor in good health (CMV status not recorded). Some clones in this sample may be carry-over from other donors' samples. The material sequenced was CD8+ T cells from cultured PBMCs, taken from culture after CMV antigen stimulation. The chain links TRBV7-2 to TRBJ1-2; TRBD1 aligns across 8 bases. CDR3: CASSLAPQGAPNYGYTF. The CDR3 DNA follows: TGTGCCAGCAGCTTAGCACCCCAGGGGGCCCCGAACTATGGCTACACCTTC.